This TCR beta chain was identified in a study of T cell clones after liver transplantation. General study points: A significant post-transplant drop in circulating graft-donor-reactive CD4 TCRbeta sequences occurred in most of the 8 subjects. Conclusions were preliminary, with small, heterogeneous patient groups. Low donor cell numbers restricted donor-reactive repertoire measurement in two subjects.

A note on this clone: Its cognate antigen is unknown.

Sequencing was performed with immunoSEQ multiplex PCR; in TCRdb, only in-frame clones are kept and a portion is missing. This table holds 49,000 or so clones, 65% to 80% found once. The V and J ends lost 2 bases and 6 bases respectively, with 7 bases between them. The germline V gene has CDR1 GTSNPN and CDR2 SVGIG (reference sequence). The CDR3 runs to 11 residues. The chain combines TRBV30 with TRBJ1-1; D not certain. This sequence originates from a human patient who received a liver transplant. The T cells may come from the graft donor. The sample in question was CD4+ T cells from blood, obtained approximately 54 months after liver transplant. In DNA, the CDR3 is TGTGCCTGGAGTCGAATGGCTGAAGCTTTCTTT. Translation: CAWSRMAEAFF.